This T cell receptor (beta chain) comes out of a study of cytomegalovirus exposure and HLA in healthy donors. Both 60 Vbeta primers and 13 Jbeta primers went into the PCR. Assay: immunoSEQ multiplex PCR; the TCRdb copy retains only in-frame clones and omits some. The sample has 130,000 or so clones; around 8.5% are singletons. In the case of this clone: Its antigen is still unknown.

Regarding the study as a whole: About 180 TCR beta chains were listed as cytomegalovirus-associated.

Looked up from germline, CDR1 is LNHDA and CDR2 is SQIVND (reference sequence). V shed 1 base and J shed 7 bases, with 4 bases lying between them. This CDR3 is built from 11 residues. The origin of this receptor is a man between 35 and 55 years old in good health and CMV-seronegative. The sequenced sample was PBMCs. The V and J genes are TRBV19 and TRBJ1-1; D is uncertain. The CDR3 region has the DNA TGTGCCAGTAGTATAGTAGATGAAGCTTTCTTT. It encodes CASSIVDEAFF.